These 21 T cell receptor beta chains were sequenced from one sample in a study of T and B cells in COVID-19 patients. TRB rearrangements were amplified by multiplex PCR with BIOMED2 TRB-A/B primers. One entry per CDR3 protein results from TCRdb running MiXCR on the multiplex PCR reads. The data show more than 20,000 distinct CDR3 sequences, approximately 29% seen once. Each TRB amplification used about 220-500 ng of genomic DNA from blood. The sequenced sample was blood. These receptors came from a human donor who had recovered from COVID-19.

Of note for this clonotype: A read error may account for a junction end that differs from germline. The gene calls are TRBV5-6 and TRBJ2-1; D perhaps matches TRBD2 (5 bases). This CDR3 is 16 amino acids long. From germline, CDR1 is SGHDT and CDR2 YYEEEE. In DNA form, the CDR3 reads TGTGCCAGCAGCTTGGGGAAAGCGGATAAGTACAATGCGCAGTTCTTC. This translates into CASSLGKADKYNAQFF.

By share, this clonotype counts as medium-sized. This chain connects TRBV19 to TRBJ1-2, with 7 nucleotides matching TRBD1. This CDR3 has 15 residues. Germline assignment: CDR1 LNHDA and CDR2 SQIVND (reference sequence). V trimming: 5 bases; J trimming: 3 bases; junction bases outside the gene matches: 9. CDR3 amino acids: CASSASTGRDYGYTF. The DNA for the CDR3 is TGTGCCAGTAGTGCCTCGACAGGGAGGGACTATGGCTACACCTTC. The whole variable domain, filled in from reference TRBV19 and TRBJ1-2, reads DGGITQSPKYLFRKEGQNVTLSCEQNLNHDAMYWYRQDPGQGLRLIYYSQIVNDFQKGDIAEGYSVSREKKESFPLTVTSAQKNPTAFYLCASSASTGRDYGYTFGSGTRLTVV.

The V and J genes are TRBV27 and TRBJ2-1; TRBD1 matches at 7 bases. Germline CDR1 MNHEY, CDR2 SMNVEV (reference sequence). The junction had 8 bases not matched to a gene; V was cut back by 2 bases and J by 10 bases. The CDR3 covers 14 residues. The CDR3 nucleotides are TGTGCCAGCAGTTTAGCCGACAGGGTATACGAGCAGTTCTTC. Its translation is CASSLADRVYEQFF.

The chain has TRBV24-1 and TRBJ2-2; D is unclear. V lost 0 bases to trimming and J lost 0 bases, with 28 bases between them. Germline CDR1 reads KGHDR; CDR2 reads SFDVKD. The CDR3 runs 23 residues. The DNA for the CDR3 is TGTGCCACCAGTGATTTGAGTTTTGGGGTGGTGGACCCCCGGGCAGCGAACACCGGGGAGCTGTTTTTT. Translation: CATSDLSFGVVDPRAANTGELFF.

V is TRBV20-1 and J is TRBJ1-5; no firm D call. This CDR3 region has 12 residues. V lost 6 bases, J lost 4 bases, and 10 bases lay in between. CDR1 is DFQATT, CDR2 SNEGSKA, per germline (reference sequence). The DNA for the CDR3 is TGCAGTGCCCCCGGGAGGAATCAGCCCCAGCATTTT. Protein product: CSAPGRNQPQHF.

The chain has TRBV11-1 and TRBJ2-7, with 7 bases matching TRBD2. After removal of 5 bases from V and 6 bases from J, the junction contained 13 bases not matched to a gene. CDR1 is SGHAT and CDR2 is FQDESV in the germline V gene (reference sequence). There are 15 residues in the CDR3. This CDR3 is CASSILPGLPLEQYF. In DNA, the CDR3 is TGTGCCAGCAGCATATTACCGGGACTACCACTCGAGCAGTACTTC.

V and J are TRBV7-4 and TRBJ2-1, with D possibly matching TRBD2 (5 bases). The CDR3 is 16 amino acids. In germline, CDR1 is SGHVT, CDR2 SQSDAQ. Deletions cut 4 bases from V and 4 bases from J, with 17 bases between. The CDR3 loop is CASSSGRLHLYNEQFF. The DNA of the CDR3 is TGTGCCAGCAGCTCGGGAAGACTTCACCTTTACAATGAGCAGTTCTTC.

The rearrangement joins TRBV18 to TRBJ2-7, with 9 bases lining up with TRBD1. Germline assignment: CDR1 KGHSH and CDR2 LQKENI. The CDR3 runs to 15 residues. V was clipped by 5 bases and J by 5 bases; unmatched bases: 10. The CDR3 spells CASSKPGQGGDEQYF. CDR3 DNA: TGTGCCAGCTCAAAACCGGGACAGGGCGGCGACGAGCAGTACTTC.

This clonotype was seen a handful of times. The chain has TRBV7-6 and TRBJ2-3; D might be TRBD2 (6 bases). Germline V CDR1 and CDR2: SGHVS, FNYEAQ. The CDR3 spans 16 residues. The V end was cut by 2 bases, the J end by 5 bases, with 17 bases between. The CDR3 nucleotides are TGTGCCAGCAGCTTATTTAGGGAGGAAGGAGTAGATACGCAGTATTTT. Amino acid sequence: CASSLFREEGVDTQYF.

Within the sample, this clonotype is medium-sized. The chain recombines TRBV29-1 with TRBJ2-5; 11 nucleotides match TRBD2. Germline values: CDR1 SQVTM, CDR2 ANQGSEA. V lost 6 bases, J lost 5 bases, and 5 bases stayed unmatched. The CDR3 sequence is 13 residues long. The CDR3 spells CSVKTSGIETQYF. The CDR3 DNA reads TGCAGCGTCAAGACTAGCGGGATTGAGACCCAGTACTTC.

This clonotype was counted only a few times. The chain couples TRBV6-5 to TRBJ1-2, with a possible D match to TRBD1 (6 bases). With 9 bases removed from V and 3 bases from J, the gap between germline ends came to 14 bases. The CDR3 has 13 residues. Germline CDR1 is MNHEY and CDR2 is SVGAGI. The CDR3 coding sequence is TGTGCCAGTGGCAGGGGAGGGGACTATGGCTACACCTTC. This gives the protein CASGRGGDYGYTF.

By sample share, this clonotype is medium-sized. V and J are TRBV27 and TRBJ2-7, with unresolved D. V gave up 3 bases and J gave up 2 bases, with 8 bases separating them. CDR3 length: 13 residues. Germline V gives CDR1 MNHEY, CDR2 SMNVEV (reference sequence). The CDR3 region is CASSLSVPYEQYF. The CDR3 DNA is TGTGCCAGCAGTTTGTCGGTCCCCTACGAGCAGTACTTC.

This clonotype was seen ten or more times. This sequence joins TRBV15 and TRBJ1-2, with TRBD1 matching 10 bases. The CDR3 totals 17 residues. The junction had 13 bases not matched to a gene; V was cut back by 1 base and J by 8 bases. CDR1 and CDR2 from the germline V gene are LNHNV and YYDKDF (reference sequence). The CDR3 region is CATSRAPLMTGGEGYTF. The CDR3 DNA reads as TGTGCCACCAGCAGAGCGCCCTTGATGACAGGGGGCGAAGGCTACACCTTC.

The chain employs TRBV12-3 or TRBV12-4 and TRBJ1-5; D remains ambiguous. Trimming took 3 bases from V and 0 from J, leaving 6 bases between them. The CDR3 sequence is 14 residues long. Here the CDR3 reads CASSFESSNQPQHF. CDR3 DNA sequence: TGTGCCAGCAGTTTCGAGTCTAGCAATCAGCCCCAGCATTTT.

Only a few counts were recorded for this clonotype. The chain combines TRBV20-1 with TRBJ1-2; TRBD1 matches at 8 bases. Losses at the gene ends were 5 bases for V and 5 bases for J; bases not matched to a gene: 10. The CDR3 covers 14 residues. Germline V gives CDR1 DFQATT, CDR2 SNEGSKA (reference sequence). CDR3 nucleotide sequence: TGCAGTGCTGGAAGGGACAGGCAGCTTTATGGCTACACCTTC. Its translation is CSAGRDRQLYGYTF.

The V and J genes are TRBV6-5 and TRBJ1-2, with D tentatively TRBD1 (5 bases). CDR3 size: 15 residues. The V and J ends lost 2 bases and 0 bases respectively, with 10 bases between them. The germline gives CDR1 MNHEY, CDR2 SVGAGI. The CDR3 DNA follows: TGTGCCAGCAGTTACCGGGGACGGACTAACTATGGCTACACCTTC. It is translated as CASSYRGRTNYGYTF.

Judged by abundance, this clonotype is medium-sized. V is TRBV19 and J is TRBJ1-6; the D gene is possibly TRBD1 (6 bases). In germline, CDR1 is LNHDA, CDR2 SQIVND (reference sequence). V lost 3 bases and J lost 7, with 10 bases in between. This CDR3 contains 14 residues. CDR3 DNA: TGTGCCAGTAGTATGACAGGAGGGAATTCACCCCTCCACTTT. Translated, it gives CASSMTGGNSPLHF.

Only one count was recorded for this clonotype. The chain couples TRBV20-1 to TRBJ1-5, with D tentatively TRBD1 (5 bases). CDR3 length equals 15 residues. Germline loops: CDR1 DFQATT, CDR2 SNEGSKA (reference sequence). Trimming left V 5 bases short and J 1 base short, with 15 bases between. CDR3 sequence: CSAGGEGRSNQPQHF. DNA for the CDR3: TGCAGTGCTGGGGGGGAGGGGCGGAGCAATCAGCCCCAGCATTTT.

In this sample, this clonotype is medium-sized. This chain connects TRBV29-1 to TRBJ2-3; D possibly corresponds to TRBD1 (9 bases). This CDR3 region has 16 residues. The germline V gene has CDR1 SQVTM and CDR2 ANQGSEA. V lost 7 bases and J lost 7, with 27 bases in between. In DNA form, the CDR3 reads TGCAGCGCGGGACAGGGTAGCGAGCGGGAGTCGTATACGCAGTATTTT. This codes for CSAGQGSERESYTQYF.

By share of the sample, this clonotype is medium-sized. The chain recombines TRBV29-1 with TRBJ2-3; 9 positions match TRBD1. J lost 8 bases, V lost 4 bases, and 13 bases had no gene match. Germline V gives CDR1 SQVTM, CDR2 ANQGSEA. CDR3 length equals 15 residues. The CDR3 region has the DNA TGCAGCGTTGGTGGGGACAGGGTATTTCAGGGTACGCAGTATTTT. Translated, it gives CSVGGDRVFQGTQYF.

This clonotype is labeled medium-sized. The chain recombines TRBV19 with TRBJ2-7, with 8 positions matching TRBD1. Germline CDR1 and CDR2: LNHDA and SQIVND (reference sequence). The CDR3 runs to 14 residues. J gave up 3 bases and V 9 bases, and 10 bases lay outside the gene matches. The CDR3 sequence is CASSRPGQVYEQYF. CDR3 DNA sequence: TGTGCCAGCTCACGTCCGGGACAGGTCTACGAGCAGTACTTC. Supplemented by reference TRBV19 and TRBJ2-7, the full variable domain reads DGGITQSPKYLFRKEGQNVTLSCEQNLNHDAMYWYRQDPGQGLRLIYYSQIVNDFQKGDIAEGYSVSREKKESFPLTVTSAQKNPTAFYLCASSRPGQVYEQYFGPGTRLTVT.